The rows below give T cell receptor beta chains drawn from one sample of a study of metastatic and nonmetastatic thyroid tumors. Using MiXCR, TCRdb re-called clones from the PCR reads. Among about 21,000 clones listed, roughly 20% were seen once. Sequenced sample: adjacent normal tissue. The receptors originated from a female donor with papillary thyroid cancer or a benign thyroid nodule (not recorded which). Some clones in this sample may be carry-over from other donors' samples. CDR3s include the opening cysteine and the closing phenylalanine or tryptophan. Each record gives: D gene, V gene, J gene, clone size, CDR3 DNA, CDR3 protein. D genes are given only for firm matches. Size tells how often a clone was seen (once, few, many) or the class of an expanded clone, and some rows leave it out.

>-|TRBV7-2|TRBJ1-2|few
TGTGCCAGCAGCTTTGTCCCGCCAAGGAAGGACGGCTACACCTTC
CASSFVPPRKDGYTF
>-|TRBV11-2|TRBJ2-5|-
TGTGCCAGCAGCTTAGAGTCCCTAGCTGAGACCCAGTACTTC
CASSLESLAETQYF
>TRBD1|TRBV29-1|TRBJ1-1|many
TGCAGCGGCGCACAGGGGGCTGGGACTGAAGCTTTCTTT
CSGAQGAGTEAFF
>-|TRBV18|TRBJ1-4|-
TGTGCCAGCTCACCACAGGGGGGCCCGAATGAAAAACTGTTTTTT
CASSPQGGPNEKLFF
>-|TRBV4-3|TRBJ2-1|once
TGCTCCAGCAGCCAAGGCAGGGTACTCGAGCAGTTCTTC
CSSSQGRVLEQFF
>-|TRBV12-3/TRBV12-4|TRBJ1-4|few
TGTGCCAGCAGTTTGGCAACCAGGGCTAATGAAAAACTGTTTTTT
CASSLATRANEKLFF
>-|TRBV6-5|TRBJ2-7|few
TGTGCCAGCAGTTACTCGGGAGGGGGCGAGCAGTACTTC
CASSYSGGGEQYF
>-|TRBV6-2/TRBV6-3|TRBJ1-5|-
TGTGACAGCAGTTGGGGACTCGGTCAGCCCCAGCATTTT
CDSSWGLGQPQHF
>-|TRBV12-3/TRBV12-4|TRBJ2-3|few
TGTGCCAGCATCTATGGTCTAGTAAATACGCAGTATTTT
CASIYGLVNTQYF
>TRBD2|TRBV6-2/TRBV6-3|TRBJ2-1|-
TGTGCCAGCACCCCCGGGTTGGGACTAGCGGCCCTCGGGGACAATGAGCAGTTCTTC
CASTPGLGLAALGDNEQFF
>TRBD1|TRBV30|TRBJ1-1|-
TGTGCCTGGAGGATCGGGACAGGGTTGTACACTGAAGCTTTCTTT
CAWRIGTGLYTEAFF
>-|TRBV6-1|TRBJ2-2|few
TGTGCCAGCAACCCCCAGGGCAGGGGGGACGGGGAGCTGTTCTTT
CASNPQGRGDGELFF
>TRBD2|TRBV6-4|TRBJ2-1|few
TGTGCCAGCAGTGGGACTAGCGGGAGCTCCAATGAGCAGTTCTTC
CASSGTSGSSNEQFF
>-|TRBV6-5|TRBJ2-3|medium-sized
TGTGCCAGCAGTTACGGTACGCAGTATTTT
CASSYGTQYF
>TRBD2|TRBV6-1|TRBJ2-1|many
TGTGCCAGCAGTGTAACAACTAGCGGGAGGGCCTATGAGCAGTTCTTC
CASSVTTSGRAYEQFF
>-|TRBV20-1|TRBJ2-7|few
TGCAGTGCTAGCTTACAGGGTCACGAGCAGTACTTC
CSASLQGHEQYF
>-|TRBV7-8|TRBJ1-5|many
TGTGCCAGCAGCTGGCGAGAGGGGCGGGATCAGCCCCAGCATTTT
CASSWREGRDQPQHF
>TRBD2|TRBV20-1|TRBJ2-5|medium-sized
TGCAGTGCTAGCGACCCCCAAGCGGGGCACCAAGAGACCCAGTACTTC
CSASDPQAGHQETQYF
>TRBD1|TRBV5-6|TRBJ2-2|-
TGTGCCAGCAGCTCTGACAGGGGGAACACCGGGGAGCTGTTTTTT
CASSSDRGNTGELFF
>-|TRBV7-6|TRBJ2-5|many
TGTGCCAGCAGCTTATTGAGCGGACGAGAGACCCAGTACTTC
CASSLLSGRETQYF
>-|TRBV20-1|TRBJ2-7|few
TGCAGTGCTAGAGATGGGGCGGGTGGGAGTGACGAGCAGTACTTC
CSARDGAGGSDEQYF
>-|TRBV6-1|TRBJ1-1|few
TGTGCCAGCAGCTATGGGGGGAACACTGAAGCTTTCTTT
CASSYGGNTEAFF
>-|TRBV6-1|TRBJ2-5|-
TGTGCCAGCAGTGAAGGGGGGGTGGGAGAGACCCAGTACTTC
CASSEGGVGETQYF